These 18 T cell receptor beta chains were all obtained from the same sample, sequenced in a study of blood T cells in healthy people across ages. Sample-barcoded 5' priming and a J-beta primer mix drove a second PCR of roughly 7 to 11 cycles. TCRdb processed the 5' RACE reads anew with MiXCR; each CDR3 protein has one entry. The table shows over a million distinct CDR3 sequences, with roughly 60% occurring only once. Sequencing used blood. The receptors were gathered from a man younger than 30 in good health.

This clonotype appeared a few times. The chain combines TRBV7-2 with TRBJ2-4; the D is unclear. The J call could be wrong; TRBJ2-7 is a better fit for the DNA end. CDR3 length equals 14 residues. Germline V gives CDR1 SGHTA, CDR2 FQGNSA. CDR3 in DNA: TGTGCCAGCAGCTTAGTTTCTGGGTCCGACGAGCAGTACTTC. This codes for CASSLVSGSDEQYF.

V gene TRBV6-6 combines with J gene TRBJ2-3; no firm D call. Trimming pared 2 bases from V and 9 bases from J, leaving 18 bases between. This CDR3 has 15 amino acids. CDR1 and CDR2 (germline): MNHNY, SVGAGI (reference sequence). The CDR3 DNA sequence: TGTGCCAGCAGTTACGATAGTTATCCGGGTACAACGCAGTATTTT. As protein: CASSYDSYPGTTQYF.

The CDR3 coding sequence is TGCAGCGCGACAGGGCTGGCCTCCTACGAGCAGTACTTC. Translated, it gives CSATGLASYEQYF. The rearrangement uses TRBV29-1 and TRBJ2-7, with TRBD1 matching 7 bases. Per germline, CDR1 SQVTM and CDR2 ANQGSEA. V shed 7 bases, J shed 0 bases, and the junction held 6 bases outside the gene matches. The CDR3 loop spans 13 amino acids.

This clonotype was detected only a few times. The V gene is TRBV4-2, the J gene TRBJ2-1, with 12 bases that match TRBD2. J lost 8 bases, V lost 5 bases, and 13 bases had no gene match. Germline V gene data show CDR1 as LGHNA and CDR2 as YNFKEQ. This CDR3 has 17 amino acids. CDR3: CASSKGLAGGPGYEQFF. The CDR3 nucleotides read TGTGCCAGCAGCAAAGGGCTAGCGGGGGGGCCTGGTTATGAGCAGTTCTTC.

This rearrangement joins TRBV27 to TRBJ2-1, with TRBD1 as a possible D gene (5 bases). Germline values: CDR1 MNHEY, CDR2 SMNVEV (reference sequence). V lost 5 bases to trimming and J lost 0 bases, with 8 bases between them. The CDR3 runs to 14 residues. CDR3 in amino acids: CASSMGLSYNEQFF. CDR3 in DNA: TGTGCCAGCAGTATGGGGCTCTCCTACAATGAGCAGTTCTTC.

The V and J genes are TRBV12-3 or TRBV12-4 and TRBJ2-7; TRBD1 aligns across 7 bases. This CDR3 region has 14 residues. Trimming at V came to 8 bases and at J to 4 bases, leaving 11 bases not matched to a gene. CDR3 sequence reads: CASSLTGQEYEQYF. CDR3 DNA: TGTGCCAGCTCCCTTACCGGACAGGAATACGAGCAGTACTTC.

The V and J genes are TRBV29-1 and TRBJ2-7, with D maybe TRBD2 (6 bases). Germline V gene sequence: CDR1 SQVTM, CDR2 ANQGSEA. The CDR3 is 12 residues long. V lost 8 bases to trimming and J lost 6 bases, with 17 bases between them. CDR3: CSTWGLGGEQYF. CDR3 DNA sequence: TGCAGCACTTGGGGGTTGGGGGGCGAGCAGTACTTC.

The V gene is TRBV7-2, the J gene TRBJ2-7; 9 bases are shared with TRBD2. CDR3 size: 18 residues. The J segment lost 0 bases and the V segment lost 5 bases, leaving 14 bases of the junction unmatched. CDR1 and CDR2 from the germline V gene are SGHTA and FQGNSA. As DNA, the CDR3 is TGTGCCAGCAGCCACAGGGCCCGTAGCGGGGGACACTCCTACGAGCAGTACTTC. The encoded protein is CASSHRARSGGHSYEQYF.

This sequence joins TRBV12-3 or TRBV12-4 and TRBJ2-7; D perhaps matches TRBD2 (6 bases). The J call may be wrong; the DNA end is better matched by TRBJ2-4. The CDR3 consists of 15 residues. CDR3 loop: CASSQIGSPLNIQYF. CDR3 sequence (DNA): TGTGCCAGCAGTCAAATCGGGAGCCCCCTGAACATTCAGTACTTC.

This rearrangement joins TRBV10-3 to TRBJ2-1, with D perhaps TRBD1 or TRBD2 (5 bases each). With 6 bases removed from V and 10 bases from J, the gap between germline ends came to 16 bases. The CDR3 contains 13 residues. The germline V gene has CDR1 ENHRY and CDR2 SYGVKD. The CDR3 region is CAIRGTELHEQFF. Written as DNA, the CDR3 is TGTGCCATCAGAGGGACGGAGCTCCACGAGCAGTTCTTC.

This chain uses TRBV20-1 with TRBJ1-1; a weak D match, TRBD1 (6 bases). CDR3 length: 13 amino acids. Deletions cut 6 bases from V and 2 bases from J, with 13 bases between. The germline V gene has CDR1 DFQATT and CDR2 SNEGSKA (reference sequence). The CDR3 sequence: CSAAGHLNTEAFF. CDR3 coding DNA: TGCAGTGCCGCGGGACACCTTAACACTGAAGCTTTCTTT.

This clonotype was picked up one time. This sequence joins TRBV11-2 and TRBJ2-5; possible D gene TRBD1, 5 bases. CDR1 and CDR2 (germline): SGHAT, FQNNGV. The CDR3 has 19 residues. V shed 0 bases and J shed 1 base, with 21 bases lying between them. The CDR3 sequence is CASSLDLAGAVRSQETQYF. The CDR3 DNA reads TGTGCCAGCAGCTTAGATCTCGCTGGGGCAGTCAGGTCCCAAGAGACCCAGTACTTC.

This clonotype was seen a few times. The chain is built from TRBV6-2 or TRBV6-3 and TRBJ2-6; TRBD1 aligns across 7 bases. Germline CDR1 reads MNHEY; CDR2 reads SVGEGT. Losses at the gene ends were 2 bases for V and 0 bases for J; bases not matched to a gene: 10. The CDR3 contains 19 residues. CDR3 sequence: CASSYGTVRLSSGANVLTF. The CDR3 nucleotides read TGTGCCAGCAGTTACGGGACAGTGCGACTGAGCTCTGGGGCCAACGTCCTGACTTTC.

V and J are TRBV11-2 and TRBJ2-7, with TRBD1 identical over 9 bases. The CDR3 is 14 amino acids. In germline, CDR1 is SGHAT, CDR2 FQNNGV. V gave up 5 bases and J gave up 5 bases; unmatched junction bases: 7. In nucleotides, the CDR3 is TGTGCCAGCAGCGAGGGACAGGGTGCGGACGAGCAGTACTTC. Translated, it gives CASSEGQGADEQYF.

V is TRBV7-9 and J is TRBJ2-1; D is unclear. The germline V gene encodes CDR1 SEHNR and CDR2 FQNEAQ (reference sequence). With 0 bases removed from V and 3 bases from J, the gap between germline ends came to 3 bases. The CDR3 spans 13 residues. The CDR3 sequence: CASSLAHYNEQFF. Here the CDR3 DNA reads TGTGCCAGCAGCTTAGCGCACTACAATGAGCAGTTCTTC. The whole variable domain, filled in from reference TRBV7-9 and TRBJ2-1, reads DTGVSQNPRHKITKRGQNVTFRCDPISEHNRLYWYRQTLGQGPEFLTYFQNEAQLEKSRLLSDRFSAERPKGSFSTLEIQRTEQGDSAMYLCASSLAHYNEQFFGPGTRLTVL.

V gene TRBV29-1 combines with J gene TRBJ1-5; 11 nucleotides align to TRBD1. The CDR3 consists of 13 residues. CDR1 SQVTM and CDR2 ANQGSEA come from the germline V gene. J gave up 9 bases and V 6 bases, and 7 bases lay outside the gene matches. DNA of the CDR3: TGCAGCGTCGCTTGGGACAGGGGGAGGCCCCAGCATTTT. Protein: CSVAWDRGRPQHF.

The chain combines TRBV4-1 with TRBJ2-1; 10 bases are a match to TRBD2. This CDR3 contains 17 residues. J was trimmed by 7 bases and V by 6 bases; bases with no gene match: 15. Germline V gene data show CDR1 as MGHRA and CDR2 as YSYEKL. The chain's CDR3 is CASSRGAASGSVNEQFF. The CDR3 DNA sequence: TGCGCCAGCAGTCGAGGGGCAGCTAGCGGGAGTGTGAATGAGCAGTTCTTC.

J is TRBJ1-5 and V is TRBV11-1; 7 bases are a match to TRBD1. CDR1 and CDR2 (germline): SGHAT, FQDESV (reference sequence). V dropped 1 base and J dropped 4; count of bases not matched to a gene: 4. The CDR3 spans 15 residues. The CDR3 DNA follows: TGTGCCAGCAGCTTAGGATCGGGACAGAATCAGCCCCAGCATTTT. Residues: CASSLGSGQNQPQHF.